The next 20 T cell receptor beta chains were all read from a single sample in a study of human T cells and chemical hapten exposure. TCRdb re-called the RACE reads with MiXCR, one entry per CDR3 protein. The profile shows over 55,000 distinct CDR3 sequences, around 10% of them singletons. Time point of the sample: patch test 3, about 24 weeks after DPC sensitization. As to treatment: therapeutic diphenylcyclopropenone sensitization with weekly scalp DPC. The sample consisted of whole blood, taken in connection with sensitization to the hapten diphenylcyclopropenone (DPC). The receptors come from a woman aged 45-59 years with alopecia areata. Some clones in this sample may be carry-over from other donors' samples.

This clonotype has only a few counts. The junction does not match germline at one end; this may be a read error. The chain combines TRBV6-6 with TRBJ1-1; 7 positions match TRBD1. Germline lookup yields CDR1 MNHNY and CDR2 SVGAGI (reference sequence). The CDR3 covers 15 residues. DNA for the CDR3: TGTGCCAGCAGTCTCACTGACAGGGCGAACGCTGAAGCTTTCTTT. Protein: CASSLTDRANAEAFF.

The V gene is TRBV28, the J gene TRBJ1-5; no clear D gene. Germline assignment: CDR1 MDHEN and CDR2 SYDVKM. The CDR3 totals 13 residues. With 10 bases removed from V and 1 base from J, the gap between germline ends came to 11 bases. CDR3 nucleotides: TGTGCCATCACATGGGCGAGCAATCAGCCCCAGCATTTT. Translation: CAITWASNQPQHF.

This clonotype has at least ten counts. The chain uses TRBV6-5 and TRBJ1-1; the D is unclear. This CDR3 spans 17 amino acids. With 6 bases removed from V and 4 bases from J, the gap between germline ends came to 24 bases. Germline CDR1 is MNHEY and CDR2 is SVGAGI. The CDR3 DNA is TGTGCCAGCAGACCTGTAGACTTGCCTCGGTTGGCCACTGAAGCTTTCTTT. Protein: CASRPVDLPRLATEAFF.

The V and J genes are TRBV12-3 or TRBV12-4 and TRBJ1-5; D ambiguous. The germline V and J ends were trimmed by 6 bases and 7 bases, with 13 bases remaining between them. The CDR3 consists of 13 residues. This chain's CDR3 is CASSLNSGQPQHF. CDR3 nucleotide sequence: TGTGCCAGCAGCCTGAACTCGGGGCAGCCCCAGCATTTT.

The V and J genes are TRBV6-6 and TRBJ2-1; 11 positions agree with TRBD2. V trimming: 1 base; J trimming: 6 bases; junction bases outside the gene matches: 8. This CDR3 region has 17 residues. Germline V gives CDR1 MNHNY, CDR2 SVGAGI (reference sequence). CDR3 sequence: CASSYYSPGTSGNEQFF. The CDR3 coding sequence is TGTGCCAGCAGTTACTATTCCCCCGGGACTAGCGGCAATGAGCAGTTCTTC.

This clonotype was recorded many times. The CDR3 DNA reads as TGTGCCAGCAGCCCCAGGACAGGGCGGGCTAACTATGGCTACACCTTC. Its translation: CASSPRTGRANYGYTF. This chain links TRBV5-4 with TRBJ1-2, with 8 bases matching TRBD1. The CDR3 spans 16 residues. The trim removed 4 bases at V and 0 bases at J, leaving 8 bases unmatched. Germline V CDR1 and CDR2: SGHNT, YYREEE (reference sequence).

This clonotype was picked up many times. V is TRBV7-9 and J is TRBJ1-1; D is undetermined. The CDR3 totals 14 residues. Between the trimmed V and J ends, which lost 5 bases and 5 bases, there was a span of 15 bases. The germline gives CDR1 SEHNR, CDR2 FQNEAQ (reference sequence). The CDR3 bases are TGTGCCAGCAGCCCCGATGTAGGACGGACTGAAGCTTTCTTT. It specifies CASSPDVGRTEAFF.

Ten or more counts support this clonotype. The CDR3 region is CASGQGSSSYNEQFF. CDR3 in DNA: TGTGCCAGTGGACAGGGGTCTAGCTCCTACAATGAGCAGTTCTTC. The chain combines TRBV6-1 with TRBJ2-1; 9 bases agree with TRBD1. Germline V gene data show CDR1 as MNHNS and CDR2 as SASEGT. V shed 9 bases and J 0 bases; nucleotides not matched to a gene: 6. This CDR3 is 15 amino acids long.

This clonotype was detected ten times or more. The rearrangement links TRBV7-6 to TRBJ1-5, with D perhaps matching TRBD1 (5 bases). V was pared by 6 bases and J by 4 bases, with 16 bases between. Germline V lookup: CDR1 SGHVS, CDR2 FNYEAQ. The CDR3 is made up of 15 amino acids. The CDR3 coding sequence is TGTGCCAGCAGTCAGATGAGCGGGGCGAATCAGCCCCAGCATTTT. Encoded protein: CASSQMSGANQPQHF.

This clonotype was detected only a few times. The chain links TRBV11-2 to TRBJ1-6, with no clear D. Germline V gene lookup returns CDR1 SGHAT and CDR2 FQNNGV. The CDR3 loop spans 14 amino acids. The V and J ends lost 4 bases and 7 bases respectively, with 11 bases between them. CDR3 protein: CASSSRLTNSPLHF. The CDR3 DNA reads TGTGCCAGCAGCTCTCGACTGACCAATTCACCCCTCCACTTT.

This chain links TRBV4-2 with TRBJ2-1; a weak D match, TRBD2 (6 bases). The CDR3 loop spans 18 amino acids. The V end lost 5 bases, the J end lost 0 bases, and 20 bases lay between the germline ends. Germline V gives CDR1 LGHNA, CDR2 YNFKEQ. CDR3 in amino acids: CASSRTRSGTLSYNEQFF. CDR3 coding DNA: TGTGCCAGCAGCAGAACCCGTAGCGGAACTCTCTCCTACAATGAGCAGTTCTTC.

This clonotype came up many times. The chain is built from TRBV5-8 and TRBJ2-2; TRBD2 might be the D (6 bases). The V end was cut by 0 bases, the J end by 6 bases, with 15 bases between. CDR1 and CDR2 from the germline V gene are SGHTS and YDEGEE. The CDR3 contains 16 residues. CDR3 in DNA: TGTGCCAGCAGCTTGGAACGGGACTCCGTCGCCGGGGAGCTGTTTTTT. Amino acids: CASSLERDSVAGELFF.

This chain joins TRBV4-3 and TRBJ2-5; D not resolved. The germline CDR1 and CDR2 sequences are LGHNA and YSLEER. This CDR3 is built from 14 residues. The V end was cut by 3 bases, the J end by 2 bases, with 10 bases between. The CDR3 sequence is CASSHWPQQETQYF. The CDR3 DNA follows: TGCGCCAGCAGCCACTGGCCCCAACAAGAGACCCAGTACTTC.

At least ten counts were recorded for this clonotype. The chain recombines TRBV5-1 with TRBJ2-1; D is perhaps TRBD2 (6 bases). The CDR3 has 17 residues. Germline values: CDR1 SGHRS, CDR2 YFSETQ. Trimming pared 0 bases from V and 3 bases from J, leaving 16 bases between. This CDR3 reads CASSLGLRGVVYNEQFF. The DNA of the CDR3 is TGCGCCAGCAGCTTGGGGCTGCGGGGAGTAGTCTACAATGAGCAGTTCTTC. Drawing the rest from reference TRBV5-1 and TRBJ2-1, the complete variable domain is KAGVTQTPRYLIKTRGQQVTLSCSPISGHRSVSWYQQTPGQGLQFLFEYFSETQRNKGNFPGRFSGRQFSNSRSEMNVSTLELGDSALYLCASSLGLRGVVYNEQFFGPGTRLTVL.

V gene TRBV29-1 combines with J gene TRBJ2-7; TRBD1 or TRBD2 may be the D gene (5 bases each). V was trimmed by 5 bases and J by 5 bases, leaving 16 bases between them. The CDR3 length is 13 residues. Per germline, CDR1 SQVTM and CDR2 ANQGSEA. CDR3 DNA: TGCAGCGTTATTCACTCAGGGACCGACGAGCAGTACTTC. Encoded protein: CSVIHSGTDEQYF.

This clonotype was seen a handful of times. The J gene is TRBJ2-2, the V gene TRBV4-2; D call uncertain. The CDR3 length is 15 residues. V was pared by 2 bases and J by 1 base, with 8 bases between. Per the germline V gene, CDR1 is LGHNA and CDR2 is YNFKEQ. The CDR3 loop reads CASSQPGLNTGELFF. CDR3 nucleotide sequence: TGTGCCAGCAGCCAACCGGGTTTGAACACCGGGGAGCTGTTTTTT.

This clonotype was observed a handful of times. The CDR3 region is CASSAQTRQYF. CDR3 sequence (DNA): TGCGCCAGCAGCGCCCAAACAAGGCAGTATTTT. The gene calls are TRBV5-1 and TRBJ2-3; D is unclear. Trimming stripped 4 bases from V and 11 bases from J, with 11 bases between. Germline V gene data show CDR1 as SGHRS and CDR2 as YFSETQ. There are 11 residues in the CDR3.

This clonotype has a count of ten or more. This chain joins TRBV14 and TRBJ2-7; D perhaps matches TRBD1 (5 bases). Looked up from germline, CDR1 is SGHDN and CDR2 is FVKESK. V lost 4 bases and J lost 4, with 14 bases in between. This CDR3 has 14 amino acids. DNA of the CDR3: TGTGCCAGCAGCCCCAAGACAGCGAGGTACGAGCAGTACTTC. Amino acid sequence: CASSPKTARYEQYF.

This chain links TRBV7-2 with TRBJ2-7; TRBD2 is a possible D gene (5 bases). Germline V gene lookup returns CDR1 SGHTA and CDR2 FQGNSA. V was cut by 4 bases and J by 6 bases, with 13 bases left in between. The CDR3 is 13 amino acids. The CDR3 spells CASSSDRGGEQYF. Here the CDR3 DNA reads TGTGCCAGCAGCTCCGACCGAGGAGGCGAGCAGTACTTC.

Only a few counts were recorded for this clonotype. The chain joins TRBV5-1 to TRBJ2-6; either TRBD1 or TRBD2 may fit D (5 bases each). V shed 4 bases and J shed 8 bases, with 16 bases lying between them. The CDR3 is 15 amino acids. Germline V lookup: CDR1 SGHRS, CDR2 YFSETQ. The CDR3 region is CASSLGTPATNVLTF. CDR3 DNA sequence: TGCGCCAGCAGCCTCGGGACGCCGGCGACCAACGTCCTGACTTTC. The full variable domain, rest sourced from reference TRBV5-1 and TRBJ2-6, is KAGVTQTPRYLIKTRGQQVTLSCSPISGHRSVSWYQQTPGQGLQFLFEYFSETQRNKGNFPGRFSGRQFSNSRSEMNVSTLELGDSALYLCASSLGTPATNVLTFGAGSRLTVL.